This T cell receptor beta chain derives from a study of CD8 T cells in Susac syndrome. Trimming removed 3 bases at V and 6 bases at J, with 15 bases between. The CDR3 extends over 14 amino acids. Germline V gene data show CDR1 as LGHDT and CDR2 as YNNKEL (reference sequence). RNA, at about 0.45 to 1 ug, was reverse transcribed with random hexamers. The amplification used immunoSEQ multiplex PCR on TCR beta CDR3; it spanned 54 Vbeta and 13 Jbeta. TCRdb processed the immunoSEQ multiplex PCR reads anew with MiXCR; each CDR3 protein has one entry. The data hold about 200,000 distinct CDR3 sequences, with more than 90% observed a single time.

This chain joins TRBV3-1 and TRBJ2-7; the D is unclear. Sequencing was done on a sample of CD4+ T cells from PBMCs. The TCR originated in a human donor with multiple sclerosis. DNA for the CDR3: TGTGCCAGCAGCCACGACGGATACCTCCCCGAGCAGTACTTC. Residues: CASSHDGYLPEQYF.